A single sample is the source of the 25 T cell receptor beta chains below, sequenced in a study of blood T cell repertoires in COVID-19. Using immunoSEQ multiplex PCR, the repertoire was profiled, and TCRdb retains in-frame clones only, with some absent. The table has about 260,000 clones, about nine tenths seen once. Sequencing was carried out using PBMCs or T cells enriched from blood (not recorded which). These receptors all stem from a woman aged 50 to 60 who had recovered from COVID-19.

V is TRBV7-2 and J is TRBJ1-5; D not certain. Trimming pared 1 base from V and 0 bases from J, leaving 7 bases between. This CDR3 is built from 15 residues. From germline, CDR1 is SGHTA and CDR2 FQGNSA. The CDR3 reads CASSLGSGSNQPQHF. As DNA, the CDR3 is TGTGCCAGCAGCTTAGGCTCGGGTAGCAATCAGCCCCAGCATTTT. Looking up the rest from reference TRBV7-2 and TRBJ1-5 gives the full variable domain: GAGVSQSPSNKVTEKGKDVELRCDPISGHTALYWYRQSLGQGLEFLIYFQGNSAPDKSGLPSDRFSAERTGGSVSTLTIQRTQQEDSAVYLCASSLGSGSNQPQHFGDGTRLSIL.

The J gene is TRBJ2-1, the V gene TRBV3-1 (or the pseudogene TRBV3-2), with D possibly TRBD2 on 5 matching bases. Looked up from germline, CDR1 is LGHDT and CDR2 is YNNKEL (reference sequence). With 3 bases removed from V and 6 bases from J, the gap between germline ends came to 6 bases. The CDR3 is made up of 12 amino acids. CDR3 residues: CASSHEGNEQFF. The CDR3, as DNA: TGTGCCAGCAGCCACGAGGGCAATGAGCAGTTCTTC.

The rearrangement uses TRBV28 and TRBJ1-5; D perhaps matches TRBD1 (6 bases). The CDR3 loop spans 16 amino acids. V lost 6 bases and J lost 0, with 15 bases in between. Per germline, CDR1 MDHEN and CDR2 SYDVKM. In DNA, the CDR3 is TGTGCCAGCAGGGGGGGGGCACGTAATAGCAATCAGCCCCAGCATTTT. Translating gives CASRGGARNSNQPQHF.

V gene TRBV15 combines with J gene TRBJ2-3, with D perhaps matching TRBD2 (5 bases). This CDR3 is built from 14 residues. The germline CDR1 and CDR2 sequences are LNHNV and YYDKDF (reference sequence). The ends were cut back, 0 bases at V and 4 bases at J, with 8 bases in the middle. CDR3 nucleotide sequence: TGTGCCACCAGCAGAGATCCGGAGGCAGATACGCAGTATTTT. Its protein is CATSRDPEADTQYF.

The rearrangement uses TRBV5-1 and TRBJ2-2; 8 nucleotides align to TRBD2. The CDR3 runs 15 residues. CDR1 and CDR2 from the germline V gene are SGHRS and YFSETQ. V gave up 7 bases and J gave up 0 bases; unmatched junction bases: 5. This CDR3 is CASRLALTNTGELFF. The CDR3 DNA sequence: TGCGCCAGCCGACTAGCGCTGACGAACACCGGGGAGCTGTTTTTT.

The V gene is TRBV19, the J gene TRBJ2-7; D may be TRBD1 (5 bases). This CDR3 has 14 amino acids. CDR1 is LNHDA, CDR2 SQIVND, per germline (reference sequence). V lost 3 bases and J lost 4, with 13 bases in between. The CDR3 is CASSIEQGSYEQYF. In DNA, the CDR3 is TGTGCCAGTAGTATCGAGCAGGGATCATACGAGCAGTACTTC. The variable domain in full, completed from reference TRBV19 and TRBJ2-7, reads DGGITQSPKYLFRKEGQNVTLSCEQNLNHDAMYWYRQDPGQGLRLIYYSQIVNDFQKGDIAEGYSVSREKKESFPLTVTSAQKNPTAFYLCASSIEQGSYEQYFGPGTRLTVT.

The rearrangement links TRBV28 to TRBJ2-2; 8 bases fit TRBD2. CDR1 and CDR2 from the germline V gene are MDHEN and SYDVKM. The CDR3 covers 14 residues. V lost 5 bases, J lost 6 bases, and 5 bases stayed unmatched. CDR3 nucleotide sequence: TGTGCCAGCAGTAGCGGGAGCTTCGCCGGGGAGCTGTTTTTT. Protein: CASSSGSFAGELFF.

This rearrangement joins TRBV5-6 to TRBJ2-7; D is perhaps TRBD2 (6 bases). V lost 0 bases and J 2 bases, leaving 12 bases between the germline ends. This CDR3 has 15 amino acids. CDR1 and CDR2 from the germline V gene are SGHDT and YYEEEE. CDR3 protein: CASSLVGSGTYEQYF. Written as DNA, the CDR3 is TGTGCCAGCAGCTTGGTGGGTAGCGGTACCTACGAGCAGTACTTC.

The chain links TRBV30 to TRBJ1-5; 7 bases match TRBD1. Per germline, CDR1 GTSNPN and CDR2 SVGIG (reference sequence). The CDR3 runs to 16 residues. The junction had 13 bases not matched to a gene; V was cut back by 2 bases and J by 6 bases. CDR3 region: CAWSSLRQGASQPQHF. The CDR3 DNA reads TGTGCCTGGAGTAGCCTCAGACAGGGAGCCAGTCAGCCCCAGCATTTT.

The chain joins TRBV5-1 to TRBJ1-5; the match to TRBD1 covers 7 bases. Germline loops: CDR1 SGHRS, CDR2 YFSETQ. The CDR3 runs to 16 residues. J gave up 0 bases and V 4 bases, and 7 bases lay outside the gene matches. The CDR3 loop reads CASSLGTAYSNQPQHF. In DNA form, the CDR3 reads TGCGCCAGCAGCCTTGGGACAGCCTATAGCAATCAGCCCCAGCATTTT.

This clone was seen a handful of times. The CDR3 loop is CASSRTAILTGELFF. CDR3 sequence (DNA): TGTGCCAGTAGTCGGACAGCTATACTCACCGGGGAGCTGTTTTTT. The V gene is TRBV19, the J gene TRBJ2-2; D is perhaps TRBD1 (6 bases). The CDR3 has 15 residues. V shed 5 bases and J shed 4 bases, with 14 bases lying between them. Germline assignment: CDR1 LNHDA and CDR2 SQIVND (reference sequence). Drawing the rest from reference TRBV19 and TRBJ2-2, the complete variable domain is DGGITQSPKYLFRKEGQNVTLSCEQNLNHDAMYWYRQDPGQGLRLIYYSQIVNDFQKGDIAEGYSVSREKKESFPLTVTSAQKNPTAFYLCASSRTAILTGELFFGEGSRLTVL.

A note on this clone: This sample includes further DNA sequences coding for the same CDR3. V is TRBV3-1 (or the pseudogene TRBV3-2) and J is TRBJ2-1; TRBD2 aligns across 12 bases. With V trimmed by 4 bases and J by 7 bases, 8 bases remained unmatched. The CDR3 covers 16 residues. Germline lookup yields CDR1 LGHDT and CDR2 YNNKEL (reference sequence). The CDR3 loop reads CASSPLAGGPGNEQFF. The CDR3 bases are TGTGCCAGCAGCCCCCTAGCGGGAGGGCCGGGGAATGAGCAGTTCTTC.

The rearrangement links TRBV7-2 to TRBJ1-1; D ambiguous. V was trimmed by 3 bases and J by 2 bases, leaving 7 bases between them. The CDR3 spans 13 residues. Germline V CDR1 and CDR2: SGHTA, FQGNSA. CDR3 DNA: TGTGCCAGCAGCTTGTATCCTAACACTGAAGCTTTCTTT. Translation: CASSLYPNTEAFF.

J is TRBJ2-3 and V is TRBV7-9, with TRBD2 matching over 10 bases. The V gene end was trimmed by 3 bases and the J gene end by 4 bases; junction bases not matched to a gene: 4. CDR3 length equals 15 residues. CDR1 and CDR2 from the germline V gene are SEHNR and FQNEAQ (reference sequence). The CDR3 nucleotides are TGTGCCAGCAGCTTCAAACTAGCGGGATCAGATACGCAGTATTTT. This sequence encodes CASSFKLAGSDTQYF.

In nucleotides, the CDR3 is TGTGCCTGGAGGGATGGCAGGCGGGGTCAGCCCCAGCATTTT. Its protein is CAWRDGRRGQPQHF. The J gene is TRBJ1-5, the V gene TRBV30; D is ambiguous. This CDR3 comprises 14 residues. The germline V gene has CDR1 GTSNPN and CDR2 SVGIG (reference sequence). Trimming removed 3 bases from V and 6 bases from J, with 15 bases in between.

V is TRBV20-1 and J is TRBJ2-3; D not certain. Looked up from germline, CDR1 is DFQATT and CDR2 is SNEGSKA (reference sequence). This CDR3 is 10 amino acids long. The germline V and J ends were trimmed by 6 bases and 9 bases, with 10 bases remaining between them. In nucleotides, the CDR3 is TGCAGTGCAGTAGTAGAGACGCAGTATTTT. Translated: CSAVVETQYF.

The chain recombines TRBV23-1 with TRBJ1-1; TRBD1 matches 7 bases. TRBV23-1 is an open reading frame, and its role is uncertain. This CDR3 spans 17 amino acids. V was clipped by 0 bases and J by 0 bases; unmatched bases: 7. CDR3 nucleotides: TGCGCCAGCAGTCAATCCTGGAGGGGGCAGGTGAACACTGAAGCTTTCTTT. It specifies CASSQSWRGQVNTEAFF.

The chain uses TRBV19 and TRBJ2-2, with a possible D match to TRBD1 (6 bases). In germline, CDR1 is LNHDA, CDR2 SQIVND (reference sequence). The V and J ends lost 4 bases and 6 bases respectively, with 12 bases between them. CDR3 length: 14 residues. The CDR3 sequence is CASSSRRQAGELFF. DNA for the CDR3: TGTGCCAGTAGTAGCAGACGACAGGCCGGGGAGCTGTTTTTT.

V is TRBV5-1 and J is TRBJ2-3; TRBD1 matches 9 bases. J gave up 1 base and V 5 bases, and 8 bases lay outside the gene matches. CDR3 size: 16 residues. The V gene's germline CDR1 is SGHRS and CDR2 YFSETQ. CDR3 bases: TGCGCCAGCAGGAATGGGACAGGGCGGGGCACAGATACGCAGTATTTT. As protein: CASRNGTGRGTDTQYF.

The V call is TRBV27, the J call TRBJ1-2; 11 bases map to TRBD1. Per the germline V gene, CDR1 is MNHEY and CDR2 is SMNVEV (reference sequence). J lost 4 bases, V lost 3 bases, and 10 bases had no gene match. This CDR3 spans 17 amino acids. The CDR3 here is CASSLVGQGARGYGYTF. The CDR3 DNA sequence: TGTGCCAGCAGTTTGGTTGGACAGGGGGCACGAGGCTATGGCTACACCTTC.

To note about this clone: One end of the junction fails to match germline, which may point to a read error. The V and J genes are TRBV19 and TRBJ2-7; D possibly corresponds to TRBD1 (6 bases). Germline CDR1 reads LNHDA; CDR2 reads SQIVND (reference sequence). The CDR3 consists of 12 residues. The CDR3 reads CASSTQGYEQYF. CDR3 DNA sequence: TGTGCCAGCAGTACCCAGGGGTACGAGCAGTACTTC.

The V gene is TRBV7-3, the J gene TRBJ2-3, with 9 positions matching TRBD2. This CDR3 has 16 residues. V trimming: 3 bases; J trimming: 3 bases; junction bases outside the gene matches: 7. Germline V gives CDR1 SGHTA, CDR2 FQGTGA. DNA for the CDR3: TGTGCCAGCAGCTTCTTGGCGGGAGGGGGTACAGATACGCAGTATTTT. Its protein is CASSFLAGGGTDTQYF.

V and J are TRBV5-4 and TRBJ2-1; 7 nucleotides align to TRBD1. Germline V gene data show CDR1 as SGHNT and CDR2 as YYREEE (reference sequence). With 4 bases clipped from V and 8 bases from J, the junction kept 18 bases outside the gene matches. This CDR3 region has 17 residues. The CDR3 region has the DNA TGTGCCAGCAGCCCAGGCCCCCAAGACAGGGTGAGCCATGAGCAGTTCTTC. Encoded protein: CASSPGPQDRVSHEQFF.

The chain employs TRBV5-1 and TRBJ2-7; D is undetermined. Deletions cut 0 bases from V and 3 bases from J, with 7 bases between. From germline, CDR1 is SGHRS and CDR2 YFSETQ. The CDR3 length is 13 residues. The CDR3 nucleotides are TGCGCCAGCAGCTTGGCGGTGAGCTACGAGCAGTACTTC. Translation: CASSLAVSYEQYF.

The chain employs TRBV7-2 and TRBJ2-7; D is uncertain. The CDR3 totals 12 residues. V lost 5 bases to trimming and J lost 2 bases, with 7 bases between them. Germline V CDR1 and CDR2: SGHTA, FQGNSA. The CDR3 loop reads CASSLTTYEQYF. The CDR3 nucleotides are TGTGCCAGCAGCCTCACAACCTACGAGCAGTACTTC.